Shown below are 19 T cell receptor beta chains from a single sample sequenced in a study of blood T cell repertoires in COVID-19. Profiling relied on immunoSEQ multiplex PCR, and the TCRdb table lists in-frame clones only, not all of them. The sample records some 430,000 clones, less than 95% being singletons. The sequenced material came from PBMCs or T cells enriched from blood (not recorded which). These receptors were obtained from a man aged 18-30 years who had recovered from COVID-19.

J is TRBJ2-3 and V is TRBV9, with 10 bases aligning to TRBD2. CDR1 is SGDLS and CDR2 is YYNGEE in the germline V gene. The CDR3 loop spans 15 amino acids. The ends lost 4 bases at V and 1 base at J; junction bases unmatched: 3. The chain's CDR3 is CASSPGTSGTDTQYF. CDR3 in DNA: TGTGCCAGCAGCCCGGGGACTAGCGGCACAGATACGCAGTATTTT.

V gene TRBV5-1 combines with J gene TRBJ1-2; no definite D call. This CDR3 spans 13 amino acids. Per the germline V gene, CDR1 is SGHRS and CDR2 is YFSETQ. Trimming pared 0 bases from V and 3 bases from J, leaving 6 bases between. The CDR3 DNA follows: TGCGCCAGCAGCTTGGCGGCGGACTATGGCTACACCTTC. This codes for CASSLAADYGYTF.

The V call is TRBV6-5, the J call TRBJ2-7; 7 nucleotides agree with TRBD1. Trimming at V came to 6 bases and at J to 4 bases, leaving 12 bases not matched to a gene. The CDR3 length is 15 residues. Germline CDR1 reads MNHEY; CDR2 reads SVGAGI. The CDR3 region is CASSVTGTARYEQYF. CDR3 in DNA: TGTGCCAGCAGCGTAACCGGGACAGCCCGTTACGAGCAGTACTTC.

The CDR3 loop reads CASSIPVAPGSQPQHF. CDR3 in DNA: TGTGCCAGTAGTATCCCTGTGGCTCCCGGGAGTCAGCCCCAGCATTTT. The chain employs TRBV19 and TRBJ1-5; D remains ambiguous. This CDR3 spans 16 amino acids. Trimming left V 3 bases short and J 6 bases short, with 18 bases between. The germline V gene encodes CDR1 LNHDA and CDR2 SQIVND (reference sequence).

This clone was detected only once. The V call is TRBV3-1 (or the pseudogene TRBV3-2), the J call TRBJ2-1; 12 nucleotides line up with TRBD2. The V and J ends lost 5 bases and 4 bases, in that order; junction bases with no gene match: 3. Germline assignment: CDR1 LGHDT and CDR2 YNNKEL (reference sequence). This CDR3 has 15 amino acids. CDR3 nucleotides: TGTGCCAGCAGCTACGGACTAGCGGGGTACAATGAGCAGTTCTTC. Its protein product is CASSYGLAGYNEQFF.

The chain recombines TRBV10-3 with TRBJ1-2; 7 positions match TRBD1. J was trimmed by 8 bases and V by 4 bases; bases with no gene match: 7. There are 13 residues in the CDR3. Germline V CDR1 and CDR2: ENHRY, SYGVKD. The CDR3 nucleotides are TGTGCCATCAGTGGTACAGGGGCGTCCGGCTACACCTTC. Amino acids: CAISGTGASGYTF.

V is TRBV19 and J is TRBJ1-3, with 9 bases that match TRBD1. CDR3 size: 14 residues. V shed 9 bases and J 0 bases; nucleotides not matched to a gene: 3. Germline values: CDR1 LNHDA, CDR2 SQIVND (reference sequence). The CDR3 is CASSQGASGNTIYF. CDR3 DNA: TGTGCCAGCTCACAGGGGGCCTCTGGAAACACCATATATTTT.

This chain joins TRBV10-3 and TRBJ1-5, with a possible D match to TRBD1 (6 bases). CDR1 and CDR2 from the germline V gene are ENHRY and SYGVKD. V lost 10 bases to trimming and J lost 0 bases, with 13 bases between them. This CDR3 has 14 amino acids. The CDR3 sequence: CATRGGDSNQPQHF. The CDR3 DNA follows: TGTGCCACCAGAGGGGGGGATAGCAATCAGCCCCAGCATTTT.

In DNA, the CDR3 is TGCGCCAGCAGCCAAGGGGTCGACGGGTCGGCCAAAAACATTCAGTACTTC. It yields the protein CASSQGVDGSAKNIQYF. The V gene is TRBV4-1, the J gene TRBJ2-4, with unresolved D. The V end lost 1 base, the J end lost 1 base, and 14 bases lay between the germline ends. CDR1 MGHRA and CDR2 YSYEKL come from the germline V gene. The CDR3 is made up of 17 amino acids.

The gene calls are TRBV6-5 and TRBJ1-2; no definite D call. Germline CDR1 MNHEY, CDR2 SVGAGI. This CDR3 is built from 15 residues. V lost 0 bases, J lost 7 bases, and 15 bases lay in between. The CDR3 DNA reads as TGTGCCAGCAGTTACTCGTTTCGGGGAGCAGGTGGCTACACCTTC. Protein product: CASSYSFRGAGGYTF.

This rearrangement joins TRBV5-1 to TRBJ1-4; 7 nucleotides agree with TRBD1. Trimming took 0 bases from V and 4 from J; bases not matched to a gene: 12. The CDR3 consists of 18 residues. CDR1 is SGHRS, CDR2 YFSETQ, per germline. CDR3 sequence: CASSLAVRGGEGNEKLFF. As DNA, the CDR3 is TGCGCCAGCAGCTTGGCCGTTAGAGGGGGCGAAGGTAATGAAAAACTGTTTTTT.

The chain has TRBV5-1 and TRBJ2-7; a weak D match, TRBD2 (5 bases). The germline V gene has CDR1 SGHRS and CDR2 YFSETQ. There are 14 residues in the CDR3. With 4 bases removed from V and 7 bases from J, the gap between germline ends came to 18 bases. The CDR3 loop reads CASSPRTGIGEQYF. The DNA of the CDR3 is TGCGCCAGCAGCCCGAGGACTGGAATAGGTGAGCAGTACTTC. The whole variable domain, remainder taken from reference TRBV5-1 and TRBJ2-7, is KAGVTQTPRYLIKTRGQQVTLSCSPISGHRSVSWYQQTPGQGLQFLFEYFSETQRNKGNFPGRFSGRQFSNSRSEMNVSTLELGDSALYLCASSPRTGIGEQYFGPGTRLTVT.

J is TRBJ2-1 and V is TRBV5-4; 9 nucleotides align to TRBD1. The CDR3 covers 14 residues. Germline assignment: CDR1 SGHNT and CDR2 YYREEE (reference sequence). Trimming took 4 bases from V and 9 from J; bases not matched to a gene: 8. DNA for the CDR3: TGTGCCAGCAGCAACCGGGACAGGGATCTTGAGCAGTTCTTC. Its translation is CASSNRDRDLEQFF.

V is TRBV5-4 and J is TRBJ1-1, with D uncertain. CDR1 is SGHNT and CDR2 is YYREEE in the germline V gene (reference sequence). V was pared by 3 bases and J by 4 bases, with 13 bases between. The CDR3 runs to 14 residues. The CDR3 reads CASSSRNGSTEAFF. CDR3 DNA: TGTGCCAGCAGCTCGCGCAACGGGAGCACTGAAGCTTTCTTT.

The gene calls are TRBV29-1 and TRBJ1-1; TRBD1 aligns across 10 bases. The CDR3 has 15 residues. The V segment lost 0 bases and the J segment 6 bases; nucleotides outside the gene matches: 7. The germline V gene encodes CDR1 SQVTM and CDR2 ANQGSEA. CDR3 bases: TGCAGCGTTGAAGACCCGGACAGGGGGAGGCCTGAAGCTTTCTTT. It yields the protein CSVEDPDRGRPEAFF.

The genes are TRBV16 and TRBJ2-1, with D uncertain. CDR1 and CDR2 (germline): KGHSY, FQNENV. This CDR3 has 12 residues. Trimming removed 4 bases at V and 5 bases at J, with 6 bases between. CDR3 residues: CASSPVDNEQFF. CDR3 in DNA: TGTGCCAGCAGCCCGGTCGACAATGAGCAGTTCTTC.

This chain uses TRBV5-4 with TRBJ1-6, with 9 bases identical to TRBD1. V was clipped by 4 bases and J by 7 bases; unmatched bases: 6. CDR1 and CDR2 (germline): SGHNT, YYREEE (reference sequence). The CDR3 is 15 amino acids. In nucleotides, the CDR3 is TGTGCCAGCAGCGGGGGGACAGGGAACAATTCACCCCTCCACTTT. Amino acid sequence: CASSGGTGNNSPLHF. The entire variable domain, with the rest obtained from reference TRBV5-4 and TRBJ1-6, is as follows: ETGVTQSPTHLIKTRGQQVTLRCSSQSGHNTVSWYQQALGQGPQFIFQYYREEENGRGNFPPRFSGLQFPNYSSELNVNALELDDSALYLCASSGGTGNNSPLHFGNGTRLTVT.

The chain employs TRBV7-2 and TRBJ1-1, with 10 positions matching TRBD1. The CDR3 extends over 13 amino acids. The germline CDR1 and CDR2 sequences are SGHTA and FQGNSA. V was clipped by 5 bases and J by 8 bases; unmatched bases: 5. CDR3 nucleotide sequence: TGTGCCAGCAGCCTCGTGGACAGGGGGGAAGCTTTCTTT. Amino acid sequence: CASSLVDRGEAFF.

V and J are TRBV5-1 and TRBJ2-7; TRBD1 aligns across 10 bases. V was pared by 3 bases and J by 5 bases, with 8 bases of the junction left unmatched. Germline values: CDR1 SGHRS, CDR2 YFSETQ. The CDR3 runs 15 residues. The CDR3 protein is CASSSVRDRGNEQYF. The CDR3 nucleotides read TGCGCCAGCAGCTCGGTCCGGGACAGGGGCAACGAGCAGTACTTC.